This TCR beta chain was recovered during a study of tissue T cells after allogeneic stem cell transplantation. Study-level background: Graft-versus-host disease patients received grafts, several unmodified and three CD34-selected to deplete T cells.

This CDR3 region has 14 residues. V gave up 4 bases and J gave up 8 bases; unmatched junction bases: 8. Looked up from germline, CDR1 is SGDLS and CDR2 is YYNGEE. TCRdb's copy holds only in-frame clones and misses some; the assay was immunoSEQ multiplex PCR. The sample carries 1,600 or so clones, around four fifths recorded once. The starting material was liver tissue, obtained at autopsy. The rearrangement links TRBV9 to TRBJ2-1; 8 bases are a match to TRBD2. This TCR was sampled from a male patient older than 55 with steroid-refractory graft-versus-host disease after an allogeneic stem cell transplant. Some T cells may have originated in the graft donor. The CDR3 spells CASSLGTRFDEQFF. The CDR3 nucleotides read TGTGCCAGCAGCCTCGGGACTAGGTTCGATGAGCAGTTCTTC.